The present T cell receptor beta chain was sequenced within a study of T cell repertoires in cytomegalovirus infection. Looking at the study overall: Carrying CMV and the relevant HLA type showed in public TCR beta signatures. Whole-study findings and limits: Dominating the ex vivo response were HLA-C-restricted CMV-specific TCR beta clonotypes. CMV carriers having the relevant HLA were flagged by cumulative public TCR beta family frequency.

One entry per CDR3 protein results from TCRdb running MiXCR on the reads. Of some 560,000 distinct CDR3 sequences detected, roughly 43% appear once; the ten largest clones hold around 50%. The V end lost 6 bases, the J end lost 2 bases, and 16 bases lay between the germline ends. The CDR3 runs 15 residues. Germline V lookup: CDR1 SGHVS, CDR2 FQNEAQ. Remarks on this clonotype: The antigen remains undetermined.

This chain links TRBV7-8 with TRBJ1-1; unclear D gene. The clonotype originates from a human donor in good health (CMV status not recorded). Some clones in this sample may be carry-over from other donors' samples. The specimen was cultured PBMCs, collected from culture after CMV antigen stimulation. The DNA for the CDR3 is TGTGCCAGCAGAATAACATCGGGGATCAACACTGAAGCTTTCTTT. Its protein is CASRITSGINTEAFF.